These 11 T cell receptor beta chains were sequenced from one sample in a study of T cell repertoires in cytomegalovirus infection. Their antigens remain unidentified. TCRdb used MiXCR to reprocess the reads, holding one entry per CDR3 protein. The data show roughly 860,000 distinct CDR3 sequences, less than 35% seen once. The specimen was cultured CD8+ T cells from PBMCs, collected from culture after CMV antigen stimulation. These receptors came from a human donor in good health (CMV status not recorded). Some clones in this sample may be carry-over from other donors' samples.

This chain joins TRBV10-2 and TRBJ2-1; D possibly matches TRBD1 or TRBD2 (6 bases each). The germline V and J ends were trimmed by 4 bases and 2 bases, with 12 bases remaining between them. The germline gives CDR1 WSHSY, CDR2 SAAADI. The CDR3 extends over 15 amino acids. The CDR3: CASSVPGAPYNEQFF. The CDR3 DNA is TGCGCCAGCAGTGTCCCGGGGGCCCCCTACAATGAGCAGTTCTTC.

CDR3 DNA: TGTGCCAGCAGTCTTCGCCCCGGGACAGGGGAACACGAGCAGTACTTC. It is translated as CASSLRPGTGEHEQYF. The chain links TRBV6-5 to TRBJ2-7; TRBD1 aligns across 10 bases. The V gene's germline CDR1 is MNHEY and CDR2 SVGAGI. V shed 5 bases and J 5 bases; nucleotides not matched to a gene: 12. This CDR3 is 16 amino acids long.

This clonotype has a handful of counts. The chain combines TRBV7-9 with TRBJ1-1; D is perhaps TRBD1 (6 bases). The germline V gene encodes CDR1 SEHNR and CDR2 FQNEAQ (reference sequence). The CDR3 is made up of 12 amino acids. Trimming pared 5 bases from V and 7 bases from J, leaving 11 bases between. CDR3 amino acids: CASSPGHFEAFF. The CDR3 DNA reads as TGTGCCAGCAGCCCGGGACACTTTGAAGCTTTCTTT.

V usage is TRBV4-1 and J usage is TRBJ2-7; D remains unclear. Germline CDR1 and CDR2: MGHRA and YSYEKL. The CDR3 is 14 residues long. The V gene lost 3 bases and the J gene lost 3 bases, with 12 bases spanning the gap. In nucleotides, the CDR3 is TGCGCCAGCAGCCAGGGCGGTATAAACTACGAGCAGTACTTC. Translated: CASSQGGINYEQYF.

This clonotype has a count of ten or more. The chain employs TRBV7-2 and TRBJ1-1; D call uncertain. In germline, CDR1 is SGHTA, CDR2 FQGNSA. This CDR3 is 12 amino acids long. Trimming took 1 base from V and 11 from J, leaving 11 bases between them. In DNA form, the CDR3 reads TGTGCCAGCAGCTTAGGACTGAGGGCGGCTTTCTTT. Its translation: CASSLGLRAAFF.

The sample holds many counts of this clonotype. This rearrangement joins TRBV24-1 to TRBJ1-1; D is undetermined. CDR3 length: 16 residues. V gave up 2 bases and J gave up 1 base, with 13 bases separating them. CDR1 and CDR2 (germline): KGHDR, SFDVKD. CDR3 residues: CATSDSPGRGNTEAFF. As DNA, the CDR3 is TGTGCCACCAGTGATTCCCCAGGTCGGGGGAACACTGAAGCTTTCTTT.

V usage is TRBV6-1 and J usage is TRBJ1-6; TRBD1 might be the D (5 bases). V was shortened by 2 bases and J by 1 base, with 12 bases between the two germline ends. Germline V lookup: CDR1 MNHNS, CDR2 SASEGT. CDR3 length equals 17 residues. This chain's CDR3 is CASSETVQASYNSPLHF. The DNA of the CDR3 is TGTGCCAGCAGTGAAACGGTACAGGCATCCTATAATTCACCCCTCCACTTT.

This clonotype was counted ten times or more. This chain links TRBV7-2 with TRBJ1-5; D is unresolved. The CDR3 loop spans 15 amino acids. The V gene lost 0 bases and the J gene lost 4 bases, with 10 bases spanning the gap. CDR1 is SGHTA, CDR2 FQGNSA, per germline. The CDR3 sequence is CASSLALGPNQPQHF. CDR3 DNA sequence: TGTGCCAGCAGCTTAGCCTTGGGCCCAAATCAGCCCCAGCATTTT.

This clonotype was seen only a few times. The J gene is TRBJ1-1, the V gene TRBV5-6, with unresolved D. The germline V gene encodes CDR1 SGHDT and CDR2 YYEEEE. The V end lost 4 bases, the J end lost 3 bases, and 16 bases lay between the germline ends. The CDR3 has 15 residues. In DNA, the CDR3 is TGTGCCAGCAGCCCGAGGAAGGCTTCCTACACTGAAGCTTTCTTT. This codes for CASSPRKASYTEAFF.

The gene calls are TRBV15 and TRBJ2-7; either TRBD1 or TRBD2 may fit D (6 bases each). In germline, CDR1 is LNHNV, CDR2 YYDKDF (reference sequence). V lost 1 base and J lost 7, with 14 bases in between. This CDR3 contains 14 residues. The CDR3 region is CATSRVPGAGEQYV. For the CDR3, the DNA is TGTGCCACCAGCAGAGTTCCGGGGGCGGGGGAGCAGTACGTC.

In its sample, this clonotype was seen once. The V and J genes are TRBV15 and TRBJ2-2; tentative D call: TRBD1 (6 bases). Germline V gene lookup returns CDR1 LNHNV and CDR2 YYDKDF (reference sequence). V lost 0 bases and J lost 1, with 12 bases in between. The CDR3 runs to 17 residues. The CDR3 spells CATSRDVMGQNTGELFF. The CDR3 DNA sequence: TGTGCCACCAGCAGAGATGTAATGGGACAGAACACCGGGGAGCTGTTTTTT. Variable domain in full (rest from reference TRBV15 and TRBJ2-2): DAMVIQNPRYQVTQFGKPVTLSCSQTLNHNVMYWYQQKSSQAPKLLFHYYDKDFNNEADTPDNFQSRRPNTSFCFLDIRSPGLGDTAMYLCATSRDVMGQNTGELFFGEGSRLTVL.